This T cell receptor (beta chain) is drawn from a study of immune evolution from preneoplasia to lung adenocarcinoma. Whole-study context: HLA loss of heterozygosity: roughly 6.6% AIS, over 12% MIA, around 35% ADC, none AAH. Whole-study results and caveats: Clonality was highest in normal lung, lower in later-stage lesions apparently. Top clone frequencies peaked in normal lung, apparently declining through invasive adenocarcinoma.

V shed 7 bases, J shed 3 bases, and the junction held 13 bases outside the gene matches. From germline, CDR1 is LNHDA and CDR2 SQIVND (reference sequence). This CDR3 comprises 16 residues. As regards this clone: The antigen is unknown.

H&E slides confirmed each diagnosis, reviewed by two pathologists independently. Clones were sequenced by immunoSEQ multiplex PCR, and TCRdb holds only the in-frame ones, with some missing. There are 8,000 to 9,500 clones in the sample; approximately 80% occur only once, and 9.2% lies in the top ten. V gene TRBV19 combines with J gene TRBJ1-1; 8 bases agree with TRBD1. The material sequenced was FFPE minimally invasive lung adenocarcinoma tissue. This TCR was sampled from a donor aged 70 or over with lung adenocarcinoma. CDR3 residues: CASTPRPGDRYTEAFF. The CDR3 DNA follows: TGTGCCAGTACCCCCCGGCCGGGGGACAGGTACACTGAAGCTTTCTTT.